What follows are 4 T cell receptor beta chains derived from one specimen sequenced in a study of blood T cells in healthy people across ages. Primers used in a second PCR of roughly 7 to 12 cycles were a sample-barcoded 5' primer and a J-beta primer mix. TCRdb called the 5' RACE reads again in MiXCR, with one record for every CDR3 protein. The repertoire holds more than 450,000 distinct CDR3 sequences, with roughly a quarter as singletons. The same data also went into a second study, on T cells of mothers and their children.

Sequenced input: blood. The receptors here all came from a boy younger than 10 in good health.

This chain links TRBV29-1 with TRBJ2-3; possible D gene TRBD1, 6 bases. The CDR3 length is 16 residues. Germline values: CDR1 SQVTM, CDR2 ANQGSEA. V was clipped by 1 base and J by 0 bases, with 14 bases between them. In DNA, the CDR3 is TGCAGCGTTGAAGTAGGTCAGGGGATGAGCACAGATACGCAGTATTTT. It is translated as CSVEVGQGMSTDTQYF.

This clonotype was observed a handful of times. CDR3 nucleotides: TGTGCCAGCAGCTCAGCCAAGGGCCAAGAGACCCAGTACTTC. Amino acids: CASSSAKGQETQYF. V is TRBV5-4 and J is TRBJ2-5, with unresolved D. The CDR3 has 14 amino acids. V was trimmed by 3 bases and J by 1 base, leaving 10 bases between them. Germline V lookup: CDR1 SGHNT, CDR2 YYREEE (reference sequence).

This clonotype was counted between two and nine times. Its ends do not fully match the called genes, so a read error is possible. The genes are TRBV7-7 and TRBJ1-5; no clear D. The CDR3 contains 13 residues. Germline V gene data show CDR1 as SSHAT and CDR2 as FNYEAQ (reference sequence). CDR3 region: CASSLSDGQPQHF. CDR3 DNA: TGTGCTAGCAGCCTTTCGGATGGTCAGCCCCAGCATTTT. Combining the CDR3 with reference TRBV7-7 and TRBJ1-5 gives the whole variable domain GAGVSQSPRYKVTKRGQDVTLRCDPISSHATLYWYQQALGQGPEFLTYFNYEAQPDKSGLPSDRFSAERPEGSISTLTIQRTEQRDSAMYRCASSLSDGQPQHFGDGTRLSIL.

This sequence joins TRBV7-9 and TRBJ1-1, with 8 bases fitting TRBD1. Per germline, CDR1 SEHNR and CDR2 FQNEAQ (reference sequence). This CDR3 has 15 residues. Unmatched junction bases numbered 10, after V lost 5 bases and J lost 5 bases. The CDR3 region is CASSPDRGYRTEAFF. In nucleotides, the CDR3 is TGTGCCAGCAGCCCCGACAGGGGCTATCGGACTGAAGCTTTCTTT.